Each of the 23 T cell receptor beta chains below was sequenced from the same sample in a study of early T cells in non-severe SARS-CoV-2 infection. One entry per CDR3 protein results from TCRdb running MiXCR on the 5' RACE reads. This repertoire shows around 57,000 distinct CDR3 sequences, about 10% found once; its top ten account for around 1.6%. Sample: whole blood. These receptors all stem from an adult who was a healthcare worker with PCR-confirmed SARS-CoV-2 infection or an uninfected control (not recorded which).

This clonotype was seen many times. The chain recombines TRBV2 with TRBJ2-5, with D possibly being TRBD1 or TRBD2 (5 bases each). The CDR3 runs to 16 residues. Germline assignment: CDR1 SNHLY and CDR2 FYNNEI. Trimming shortened V by 3 bases and J by 4 bases, and 18 bases separated the two germline ends. CDR3 DNA sequence: TGTGCCAGCAGTGACCAAGGCTACCCCGGGGCAGAGACCCAGTACTTC. Translation gives CASSDQGYPGAETQYF.

This clonotype was observed at least ten times. The CDR3 nucleotides read TGTGCCACCAGCAGAGATCCGCGGGGCAATCAGCCCCAGCATTTT. Translated, it gives CATSRDPRGNQPQHF. The rearrangement joins TRBV15 to TRBJ1-5; D is unresolved. Between the trimmed V and J ends, which lost 0 bases and 2 bases, there was a span of 8 bases. Germline V CDR1 and CDR2: LNHNV, YYDKDF (reference sequence). The CDR3 totals 15 residues.

This clonotype was seen many times. The chain recombines TRBV7-2 with TRBJ2-7; a weak D match, TRBD1 (5 bases). The V end was cut by 2 bases, the J end by 6 bases, with 8 bases between. CDR1 and CDR2 (germline): SGHTA, FQGNSA. The CDR3 runs 12 residues. Written as DNA, the CDR3 is TGTGCCAGCAGCTTACAGGGAAGCGAGCAGTACTTC. Protein: CASSLQGSEQYF.

This clonotype was detected many times. This chain uses TRBV20-1 with TRBJ2-3; the match to TRBD2 covers 7 bases. Germline V lookup: CDR1 DFQATT, CDR2 SNEGSKA (reference sequence). This CDR3 spans 14 amino acids. V lost 6 bases, J lost 2 bases, and 8 bases stayed unmatched. This CDR3 is CSAEPGTNTDTQYF. CDR3 coding DNA: TGCAGTGCGGAACCCGGGACTAACACAGATACGCAGTATTTT.

The chain combines TRBV25-1 with TRBJ1-2, with D unresolved. Germline V gives CDR1 MGHDK, CDR2 SYGVNS. V dropped 1 base and J dropped 8 bases, with 11 bases sitting between them. The CDR3 totals 13 residues. The DNA of the CDR3 is TGTGCCAGCAGTGAATTCTGGAGGGCCGGCTACACCTTC. Amino acids: CASSEFWRAGYTF.

This clonotype counts as medium-sized. The chain couples TRBV7-3 to TRBJ1-1, with TRBD1 matching 9 bases. CDR1 and CDR2 from the germline V gene are SGHTA and FQGTGA. The V and J ends lost 4 bases and 1 base, in that order; junction bases with no gene match: 4. The CDR3 runs to 15 residues. CDR3 in amino acids: CASSSLDRGNTEAFF. As DNA, the CDR3 is TGTGCCAGCAGCTCCCTGGACAGGGGGAACACTGAAGCTTTCTTT.

This clonotype was seen many times. CDR3 region: CASVNRGRKEETQYF. CDR3 nucleotides: TGTGCCAGCGTTAACAGGGGGCGAAAGGAAGAGACCCAGTACTTC. This chain joins TRBV7-2 and TRBJ2-5, with TRBD1 matching 9 bases. The CDR3 runs to 15 residues. V lost 8 bases to trimming and J lost 3 bases; unmatched junction nucleotides: 10. CDR1 is SGHTA, CDR2 FQGNSA, per germline.

This clonotype was seen a few times. One end of the junction varies from germline; a read error may be responsible. The chain couples TRBV5-6 to TRBJ2-7, with 11 bases fitting TRBD2. CDR1 SGHDT and CDR2 YYEEEE come from the germline V gene. The CDR3 has 13 amino acids. CDR3 sequence: CTSSDVGLAAQYF. The CDR3 DNA is TGTACCAGCAGCGATGTGGGACTAGCGGCCCAGTACTTC.

The table lists this clonotype with many counts. This rearrangement joins TRBV6-2 or TRBV6-3 to TRBJ1-4, with TRBD1 identical over 9 bases. V was clipped by 6 bases and J by 7 bases; unmatched bases: 9. The CDR3 is 15 amino acids. Germline V lookup: CDR1 MNHEY, CDR2 SVGEGT. The CDR3 spells CASSPTGGVGEKLFF. The CDR3 DNA reads as TGTGCCAGCAGCCCTACAGGGGGCGTTGGTGAAAAACTGTTTTTT.

This clonotype occurred many times. This rearrangement joins TRBV7-3 to TRBJ1-1; 8 bases align to TRBD1. The V gene's germline CDR1 is SGHTA and CDR2 FQGTGA. The CDR3 has 14 residues. Trimming at V came to 2 bases and at J to 11 bases, leaving 10 bases not matched to a gene. As DNA, the CDR3 is TGTGCCAGCAGCTTAGGCTCAGGGGGCTCTAGGGCTTTCTTT. Its protein product is CASSLGSGGSRAFF.

This clonotype occurred a few times. The CDR3 protein is CSLWPIGLRTEAFF. The CDR3 bases are TGCAGCCTATGGCCCATCGGGTTGAGAACTGAAGCTTTCTTT. The rearrangement joins TRBV29-1 to TRBJ1-1; D remains ambiguous. Per germline, CDR1 SQVTM and CDR2 ANQGSEA. CDR3 length: 14 amino acids. V lost 8 bases and J 5 bases, leaving 21 bases between the germline ends.

This clonotype appeared a few times. CDR3 DNA: TGTGCCAGCAGCTTCACCGCAGACAGGGGTCAGACCCAGTACTTC. This sequence encodes CASSFTADRGQTQYF. The V gene is TRBV5-4, the J gene TRBJ2-5; 8 nucleotides align to TRBD1. V lost 2 bases and J lost 6; bases outside the gene matches: 9. This CDR3 has 15 amino acids. The germline CDR1 and CDR2 sequences are SGHNT and YYREEE (reference sequence).

There are many counts of this clonotype. The chain joins TRBV25-1 to TRBJ2-3, with 7 bases that match TRBD1. This CDR3 has 14 amino acids. The ends lost 6 bases at V and 0 bases at J; junction bases unmatched: 3. Germline CDR1 MGHDK, CDR2 SYGVNS. Here the CDR3 reads CASRKTGSTDTQYF. CDR3 DNA: TGTGCCAGCAGAAAGACAGGGAGCACAGATACGCAGTATTTT.

This sequence joins TRBV5-1 and TRBJ2-5, with TRBD1 identical over 9 bases. Germline-derived CDR1 and CDR2 are SGHRS and YFSETQ. The CDR3 covers 16 residues. Trimming took 2 bases from V and 2 from J; bases not matched to a gene: 7. The CDR3 DNA reads TGCGCCAGCAGCTTTGCGGACAGGGGATATCAAGAGACCCAGTACTTC. It codes for CASSFADRGYQETQYF.

J is TRBJ2-3 and V is TRBV6-2 or TRBV6-3; D might be TRBD1 or TRBD2, each matching 5 bases. V was cut by 4 bases and J by 3 bases, with 11 bases left in between. Germline V gene sequence: CDR1 MNHEY, CDR2 SVGEGT. This CDR3 comprises 14 residues. The CDR3 sequence is CASSWGIGTDTQYF. The CDR3 bases are TGTGCCAGCAGTTGGGGGATTGGGACAGATACGCAGTATTTT.

Many counts were recorded for this clonotype. V and J are TRBV11-2 and TRBJ2-3, with no clear D. In germline, CDR1 is SGHAT, CDR2 FQNNGV. The germline V and J ends were trimmed by 5 bases and 0 bases, with 15 bases remaining between them. CDR3 length: 16 residues. The CDR3 spells CASSLPPITSTDTQYF. The CDR3, as DNA: TGTGCCAGCAGCCTACCCCCGATTACTAGCACAGATACGCAGTATTTT.

The V gene is TRBV5-5, the J gene TRBJ1-5; D remains unclear. The CDR3 has 13 residues. With 1 base removed from V and 2 bases from J, the gap between germline ends came to 4 bases. Germline loops: CDR1 SGHKS, CDR2 YYEKEE (reference sequence). The CDR3 here is CASSLMGNQPQHF. CDR3 DNA sequence: TGTGCCAGCAGCTTGATGGGCAATCAGCCCCAGCATTTT.

This clonotype was observed many times. The chain has TRBV3-1 and TRBJ2-5; D possibly uses TRBD1 or TRBD2 (6 bases each). The V end was cut by 7 bases, the J end by 2 bases, with 17 bases between. The CDR3 has 15 amino acids. CDR1 is LGHDT and CDR2 is YNNKEL in the germline V gene (reference sequence). CDR3 protein: CASKRGAQVQETQYF. The CDR3 nucleotides are TGTGCCAGCAAGAGGGGGGCGCAGGTACAAGAGACCCAGTACTTC.

The chain employs TRBV6-2 or TRBV6-3 and TRBJ2-2, with D uncertain. CDR1 and CDR2 from the germline V gene are MNHEY and SVGEGT. The CDR3 is 16 residues long. Trimming left V 7 bases short and J 1 base short, with 16 bases between. Here the CDR3 reads CASNLSGRVNTGELFF. CDR3 nucleotide sequence: TGTGCCAGCAATCTATCGGGCAGAGTGAACACCGGGGAGCTGTTTTTT.

The chain links TRBV2 to TRBJ2-7; no clear D. V lost 4 bases to trimming and J lost 5 bases, with 18 bases between them. The CDR3 is 15 residues long. In germline, CDR1 is SNHLY, CDR2 FYNNEI. As DNA, the CDR3 is TGTGCCAGCAGTGCTGTTATCCGTCGGGCCCACGAGCAGTACTTC. Its protein product is CASSAVIRRAHEQYF.

Many counts were recorded for this clonotype. This chain uses TRBV7-3 with TRBJ2-2; 7 bases fit TRBD1. The CDR3 consists of 14 residues. V shed 3 bases, J shed 5 bases, and the junction held 3 bases outside the gene matches. Germline V gene lookup returns CDR1 SGHTA and CDR2 FQGTGA. CDR3 nucleotides: TGTGCCAGCAGCTTTCAGGGACAGACCGGGGAGCTGTTTTTT. Its translation: CASSFQGQTGELFF.

This clonotype was counted many times. V usage is TRBV29-1 and J usage is TRBJ1-1; no clear D. V was cut by 6 bases and J by 6 bases, with 14 bases left in between. The CDR3 spans 12 residues. Germline loops: CDR1 SQVTM, CDR2 ANQGSEA. The CDR3 region has the DNA TGCAGCGTCCCCGGCGTTTTCGCTGAAGCTTTCTTT. Translating it yields CSVPGVFAEAFF.

The genes are TRBV27 and TRBJ2-7; D is unresolved. The germline V gene has CDR1 MNHEY and CDR2 SMNVEV (reference sequence). This CDR3 has 12 amino acids. V was trimmed by 6 bases and J by 0 bases, leaving 6 bases between them. The CDR3 DNA sequence: TGTGCCAGCAGGTCTTACTCCTACGAGCAGTACTTC. It translates to CASRSYSYEQYF.